This is a list of T cell receptor beta chains from one sample in a study of cytomegalovirus exposure and HLA in healthy donors. Here immunoSEQ multiplex PCR was the method, and the copy in TCRdb shows in-frame clones only, minus some. The data show 90,000 to 150,000 clones, over 65% seen once. The sequencing input was PBMCs. These receptors all stem from a woman in her thirties in good health and CMV-seronegative. The CDR3 runs from the conserved cysteine through the conserved F or W. The D gene is left open where the match is weak. Some rows have no size entry. The others give once, few or many, or a class for an expanded clone.

size: once
V: TRBV12-2
D: -
J: TRBJ2-1
CDR3: CASRTLANTYNEQFF
DNA: TGTGCAAGTCGCACCCTAGCGAATACCTACAATGAGCAGTTCTTC

size: once
V: TRBV13
D: TRBD1
J: TRBJ1-2
CDR3: CASSKRQGRMEYYGYTF
DNA: TGTGCCAGCAGCAAGCGACAGGGTCGTATGGAATACTATGGCTACACCTTC

size: -
V: TRBV2
D: TRBD1
J: TRBJ2-3
CDR3: CASRPQGATDTQYF
DNA: TGTGCCAGCAGACCACAGGGGGCAACAGATACGCAGTATTTT

size: -
V: TRBV5-1
D: TRBD1
J: TRBJ2-5
CDR3: CASSSLPGQGKETQYF
DNA: TGCGCCAGCAGCTCTCTCCCGGGACAGGGAAAAGAGACCCAGTACTTC

size: -
V: TRBV6-1
D: -
J: TRBJ1-2
CDR3: CASKRKQGGYGYTF
DNA: TGTGCCAGCAAGAGGAAACAGGGCGGCTATGGCTACACCTTC

size: -
V: TRBV5-4
D: TRBD1
J: TRBJ1-5
CDR3: CASSLGQGSNQPQHF
DNA: TGTGCCAGCAGCTTGGGACAGGGGAGCAATCAGCCCCAGCATTTT

size: -
V: TRBV15
D: -
J: TRBJ2-2
CDR3: CATSRDWLNTGELFF
DNA: TGTGCCACCAGCAGAGATTGGCTGAACACCGGGGAGCTGTTTTTT

size: -
V: TRBV29-1
D: -
J: TRBJ2-1
CDR3: CSWTLSPSSYNEQFF
DNA: TGCAGCTGGACTTTGAGCCCTAGCTCCTACAATGAGCAGTTCTTC

size: -
V: TRBV30
D: -
J: TRBJ2-7
CDR3: CAWSVGSSYEQYF
DNA: TGTGCCTGGAGTGTTGGGAGCTCCTACGAGCAGTACTTC

size: many
V: TRBV6-6
D: -
J: TRBJ2-7
CDR3: CASSGGQRVSYEQYF
DNA: TGTGCCAGCAGTGGTGGACAGAGAGTCTCCTACGAGCAGTACTTC

size: few
V: TRBV5-6
D: TRBD1
J: TRBJ2-7
CDR3: CASSPGTGDYEQYF
DNA: TGTGCCAGCAGCCCAGGGACAGGGGACTACGAGCAGTACTTC

size: -
V: TRBV6-6
D: TRBD1
J: TRBJ2-5
CDR3: CASSSRTGQETQYF
DNA: TGTGCCAGCAGTTCCAGGACAGGTCAAGAGACCCAGTACTTC

size: few
V: TRBV11-3
D: TRBD2
J: TRBJ2-2
CDR3: CASSPERSAGVTGELFF
DNA: TGTGCCAGCAGCCCGGAGCGGTCGGCGGGGGTCACCGGGGAGCTGTTTTTT

size: -
V: TRBV7-2
D: -
J: TRBJ1-3
CDR3: CASSYYRVPGNTIYF
DNA: TGTGCCAGCAGCTATTACAGGGTCCCTGGAAACACCATATATTTT

size: -
V: TRBV21-1
D: -
J: TRBJ1-1
CDR3: CASLPGQNTEAFF
DNA: TGTGCCAGCCTCCCGGGACAGAACACTGAAGCTTTCTTT

size: -
V: TRBV6-5
D: TRBD1
J: TRBJ2-5
CDR3: CASRSPTGVKTQYF
DNA: TGTGCCAGCAGGTCCCCGACAGGGGTGAAGACCCAGTACTTC

size: -
V: TRBV10-2
D: -
J: TRBJ1-2
CDR3: CASRPGQRGSETF
DNA: TGCGCCAGCAGGCCCGGACAGAGGGGATCTGAGACCTTC

size: -
V: TRBV7-9
D: TRBD1
J: TRBJ1-5
CDR3: CASSSGQGDSNQPQHF
DNA: TGTGCCAGCAGCTCCGGACAGGGGGATAGCAATCAGCCCCAGCATTTT

size: -
V: TRBV7-2
D: TRBD2
J: TRBJ2-3
CDR3: CASSTTGTSGVGDTQYF
DNA: TGTGCCAGCAGCACAACGGGGACTAGCGGGGTGGGAGATACGCAGTATTTT

size: -
V: TRBV19
D: -
J: TRBJ1-5
CDR3: CASNLDYNQPQHF
DNA: TGTGCCAGTAATCTGGACTACAATCAGCCCCAGCATTTT

size: -
V: TRBV29-1
D: -
J: TRBJ1-1
CDR3: CSVCKTPGKTEAFF
DNA: TGCAGCGTGTGCAAGACGCCAGGGAAGACTGAAGCTTTCTTT

size: few
V: TRBV2
D: -
J: TRBJ1-1
CDR3: CASSERGGTEAFF
DNA: TGTGCCAGCAGTGAACGGGGTGGCACTGAAGCTTTCTTT

size: -
V: TRBV20-1
D: -
J: TRBJ1-1
CDR3: CSATQGGIAFF
DNA: TGCAGTGCTACACAGGGCGGTATAGCTTTCTTT

size: -
V: TRBV5-4
D: -
J: TRBJ2-7
CDR3: CASSLDPDSVYEQYF
DNA: TGTGCCAGCAGCTTAGACCCGGACAGCGTCTACGAGCAGTACTTC

size: many
V: TRBV6-5
D: TRBD1
J: TRBJ2-7
CDR3: CASSYSGQGSEQYF
DNA: TGTGCCAGCAGTTACTCGGGACAGGGGTCTGAGCAGTACTTC

size: -
V: TRBV6-6
D: -
J: TRBJ2-7
CDR3: CASTGGRSSLYYEQYF
DNA: TGTGCCAGCACGGGTGGGAGGTCCTCCCTTTATTACGAGCAGTACTTC

size: few
V: TRBV9
D: TRBD1
J: TRBJ1-2
CDR3: CASSVDAGQGARGYTF
DNA: TGTGCCAGCAGCGTAGATGCAGGACAGGGGGCGAGGGGCTACACCTTC